This T cell receptor beta chain was observed in a study of blood T cell repertoires in COVID-19. The method was immunoSEQ multiplex PCR; TCRdb's version includes in-frame clones alone and lacks a portion of them. The repertoire holds about 280,000 clones, around 82% seen once, with around 10% in the top ten. CDR1 is SGHRS, CDR2 YFSETQ, per germline. Trimming took 4 bases from V and 4 from J; bases not matched to a gene: 7. The CDR3 length is 15 residues. This clone was observed a handful of times. The sequenced material came from peripheral blood. The TCR was taken from a woman aged 50 to 60 who had recovered from COVID-19. The chain carries TRBV5-1 and TRBJ1-5, with TRBD1 matching over 8 bases. The CDR3 DNA reads as TGCGCCAGCAGCCAGACAGGGGCCCAGAATCAGCCCCAGCATTTT. It specifies CASSQTGAQNQPQHF.